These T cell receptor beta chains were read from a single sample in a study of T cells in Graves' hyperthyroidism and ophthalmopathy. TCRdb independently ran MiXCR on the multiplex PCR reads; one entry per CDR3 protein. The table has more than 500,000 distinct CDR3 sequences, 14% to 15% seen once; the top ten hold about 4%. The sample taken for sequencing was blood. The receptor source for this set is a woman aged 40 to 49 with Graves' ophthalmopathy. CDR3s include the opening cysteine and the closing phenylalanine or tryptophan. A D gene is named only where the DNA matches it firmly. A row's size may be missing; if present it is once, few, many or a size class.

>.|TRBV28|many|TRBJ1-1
TGTGCCAGCAGCCCCCGGCCGCCCTCACACACTGAAGCTTTCTTT
CASSPRPPSHTEAFF
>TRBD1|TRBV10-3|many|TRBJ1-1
TGTGCCATCAGCAAACAGGGGCCGAACACTGAAGCTTTCTTT
CAISKQGPNTEAFF
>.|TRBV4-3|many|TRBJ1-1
TGCGCCAGCAGCCAAGATTTTGCGCAGGGAGCTTTCTTT
CASSQDFAQGAFF
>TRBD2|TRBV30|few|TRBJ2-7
TGTGCCTGGAGTGTCGGGAGGTTCTACGAGCAGTACTTC
CAWSVGRFYEQYF
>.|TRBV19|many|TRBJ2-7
TGTGCCAGTAGTATAGATCCTGGGGGATCGGGCGAGCAGTACTTC
CASSIDPGGSGEQYF
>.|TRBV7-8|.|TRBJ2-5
TGTGCCAGCAGCTTAGTTCGGGGGCGGGAGACCCAGTACTTC
CASSLVRGRETQYF
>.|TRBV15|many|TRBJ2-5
TGTGCCACCACCACCGCTCTAGGGGAGGAGACCCAGTACTTC
CATTTALGEETQYF
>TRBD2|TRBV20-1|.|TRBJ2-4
TGCAGTGCTCCACGAGGACTAGCGGATTGGAACATTCAGTACTTC
CSAPRGLADWNIQYF
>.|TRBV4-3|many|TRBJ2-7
TGCGCCAGCAGCCAAGATCTCAAGGGGACATTGTCCTACGAGCAGTACTTC
CASSQDLKGTLSYEQYF
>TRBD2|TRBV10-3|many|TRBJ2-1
TGTGCCATCAGCGACGGACTAGCGGGAGGTGGGCACAATGAGCAGTTCTTC
CAISDGLAGGGHNEQFF
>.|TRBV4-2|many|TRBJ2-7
TGTGCCAGCAGCCAAGATACCCTCCCCAGCTCCTACGAGCAGTACTTC
CASSQDTLPSSYEQYF
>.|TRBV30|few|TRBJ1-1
TGTGCCTGGAGGAACAGGCAGCACTACGTCATTGAAGCTTTCTTT
CAWRNRQHYVIEAFF
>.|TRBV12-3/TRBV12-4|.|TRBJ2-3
TGTGCCAGCAGTTCCACTAGGGTTGGTACGCAGTATTTT
CASSSTRVGTQYF
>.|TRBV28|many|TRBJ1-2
TGTGCCAGCAGCCCCACGGGGGTCGGCTACACCTTC
CASSPTGVGYTF
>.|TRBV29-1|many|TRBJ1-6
TGCAGCGTCCGGGGGGCAGGCGAAAATTCACCCCTCCACTTT
CSVRGAGENSPLHF
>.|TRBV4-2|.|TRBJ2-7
TGTGCCAGCAGCCAAGCATTCGGAACTACCTACGAGCAGTACTTC
CASSQAFGTTYEQYF
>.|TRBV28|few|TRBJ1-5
TGTGCCAGCAGGATAACAGGGTTTCAGCCCCAGCATTTT
CASRITGFQPQHF
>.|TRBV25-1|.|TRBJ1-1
TGTGCCAGCAGTGCGGGAGGGGGGGCAAACACTGAAGCTTTCTTT
CASSAGGGANTEAFF
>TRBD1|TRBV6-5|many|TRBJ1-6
TGTGCCAGCAGTTACTCGTCGACAGGGTTGTCACCCCTCCACTTT
CASSYSSTGLSPLHF
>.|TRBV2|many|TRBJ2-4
TGTGCCAGCAAAAAGGACTTAGCCAAAAACATTCAGTACTTC
CASKKDLAKNIQYF
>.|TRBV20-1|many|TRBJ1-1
TGCAGTGCTAGAGTAGAACATGACACTGAAGCTTTCTTT
CSARVEHDTEAFF
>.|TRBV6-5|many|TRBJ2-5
TGTGCCAGCAGTAACACAGGGTTGGGGGTAGAGACCCAGTACTTC
CASSNTGLGVETQYF
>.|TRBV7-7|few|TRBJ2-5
TGTGCTAGCAGCTTAGCGTGGACAGCTAACCCCGGGGCCCAGTACTTC
CASSLAWTANPGAQYF
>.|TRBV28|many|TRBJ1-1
TGTGCCAGCAGTTTTGGGGCAGGTGGGGACACTGAAGCTTTCTTT
CASSFGAGGDTEAFF
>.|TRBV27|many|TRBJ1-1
TGTGCCAGCACCTTGACAGCGATGAACACTGAAGCTTTCTTT
CASTLTAMNTEAFF
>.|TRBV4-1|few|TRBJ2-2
TGCGCCAGCAGCCAAGAAATTGGCGGGGCAGACACCGGGGAGCTGTTTTTT
CASSQEIGGADTGELFF